This is a list of T cell receptor beta chains from one sample in a study of cytomegalovirus exposure and HLA in healthy donors. Method: immunoSEQ multiplex PCR; TCRdb's copy keeps in-frame clones and lacks some. The sample includes 50,000 to 65,000 clones, around three quarters seen only once; the top ten take about 20%. The sequenced material came from PBMCs. Receptor source: a woman in her forties or fifties in good health and CMV-seropositive. Each CDR3 is given with its conserved first and last residue. A D gene is named only where the DNA matches it firmly. Clone sizes are given selectively: once, few, many, or a class where the clone is expanded.

clone_size	d_call	j_call	v_call	cdr3_aa	cdr3_nt
-	TRBD2	TRBJ2-7	TRBV29-1	CSVTAGVYEQYF	TGCAGCGTCACAGCGGGGGTCTACGAGCAGTACTTC
few	-	TRBJ1-6	TRBV4-1	CASSQENREGSPLHF	TGCGCCAGCAGCCAAGAAAACAGGGAGGGGTCACCCCTCCACTTT
-	-	TRBJ1-6	TRBV6-5	CASRRSSLGAPLHF	TGTGCCAGCAGACGGTCGAGCCTCGGGGCACCCCTCCACTTT
-	-	TRBJ2-1	TRBV2	CAASGTTIYNEQFF	TGTGCCGCTTCCGGGACAACGATATACAATGAGCAGTTCTTC
-	TRBD2	TRBJ2-1	TRBV19	CASSTSGVSYNEQFF	TGTGCCAGTAGTACCAGCGGGGTCTCCTACAATGAGCAGTTCTTC
-	-	TRBJ2-7	TRBV11-3	CASSHKSGDTAKEQYF	TGTGCCAGCAGCCATAAAAGTGGGGACACGGCTAAGGAGCAGTACTTC
-	-	TRBJ2-1	TRBV5-1	CASSRKGVYEQFF	TGCGCCAGCAGCCGCAAAGGGGTATACGAACAGTTCTTC
few	-	TRBJ1-1	TRBV2	CATKNTEAFF	TGTGCCACCAAGAACACTGAAGCTTTCTTT
many	TRBD2	TRBJ2-7	TRBV6-5	CASSSGGNSYEQYF	TGTGCCAGCAGTAGCGGGGGAAACTCCTACGAGCAGTACTTC
-	-	TRBJ2-5	TRBV20-1	CSAGSETQYF	TGCAGTGCTGGCTCAGAGACCCAGTACTTC
-	-	TRBJ2-2	TRBV7-8	CASSSPPTGTEGRELFF	TGTGCCAGCAGTTCTCCTCCCACAGGGACCGAGGGACGGGAGCTGTTTTTT
-	-	TRBJ1-1	TRBV4-1	CASSQDGMVVSLTLDTEAFF	TGCGCCAGCAGCCAAGACGGGATGGTAGTGAGTCTCACGTTGGACACTGAAGCTTTCTTT
-	TRBD1	TRBJ1-5	TRBV2	CASSRRQGKGQPQHF	TGTGCCAGCAGCAGAAGACAGGGGAAGGGACAGCCCCAGCATTTT
-	TRBD1	TRBJ1-5	TRBV7-6	CASSPTGARNQPQHF	TGTGCCAGCAGCCCGACAGGGGCGCGGAATCAGCCCCAGCATTTT
-	TRBD1	TRBJ1-2	TRBV19	CASSPRDRELYGYTF	TGTGCCAGTAGTCCCCGAGACAGGGAACTCTATGGCTACACCTTC
few	-	TRBJ1-4	TRBV5-1	CASSFQGGYNEKLFF	TGCGCCAGCAGCTTTCAGGGAGGCTATAATGAAAAACTGTTTTTT